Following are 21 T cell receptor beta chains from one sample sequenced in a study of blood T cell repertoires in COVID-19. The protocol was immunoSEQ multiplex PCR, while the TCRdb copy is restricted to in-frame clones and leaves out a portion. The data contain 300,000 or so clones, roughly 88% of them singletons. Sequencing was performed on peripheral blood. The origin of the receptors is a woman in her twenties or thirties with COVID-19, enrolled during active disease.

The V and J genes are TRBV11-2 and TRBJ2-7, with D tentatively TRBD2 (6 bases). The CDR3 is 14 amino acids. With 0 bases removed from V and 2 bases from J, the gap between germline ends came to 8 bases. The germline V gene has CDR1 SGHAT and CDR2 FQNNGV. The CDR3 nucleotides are TGTGCCAGCAGCTTAGATAGACTAGCCTACGAGCAGTACTTC. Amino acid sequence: CASSLDRLAYEQYF.

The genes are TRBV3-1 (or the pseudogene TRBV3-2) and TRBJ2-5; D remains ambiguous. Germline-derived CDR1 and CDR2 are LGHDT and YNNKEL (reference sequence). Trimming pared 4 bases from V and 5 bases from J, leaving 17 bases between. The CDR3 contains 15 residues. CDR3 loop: CASSLNARVWETQYF. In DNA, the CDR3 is TGTGCCAGCAGCCTAAATGCTCGGGTCTGGGAGACCCAGTACTTC.

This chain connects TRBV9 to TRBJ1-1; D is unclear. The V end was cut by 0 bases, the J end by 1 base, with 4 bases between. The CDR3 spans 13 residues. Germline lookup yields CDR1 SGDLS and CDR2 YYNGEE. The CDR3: CASSVARNTEAFF. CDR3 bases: TGTGCCAGCAGCGTAGCTAGGAACACTGAAGCTTTCTTT. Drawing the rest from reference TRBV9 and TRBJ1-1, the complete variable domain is DSGVTQTPKHLITATGQRVTLRCSPRSGDLSVYWYQQSLDQGLQFLIQYYNGEERAKGNILERFSAQQFPDLHSELNLSSLELGDSALYFCASSVARNTEAFFGQGTRLTVV.

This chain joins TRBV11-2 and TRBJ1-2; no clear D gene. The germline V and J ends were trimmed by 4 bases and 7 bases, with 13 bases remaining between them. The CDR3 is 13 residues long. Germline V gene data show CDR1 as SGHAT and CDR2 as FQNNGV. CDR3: CASSSEWGGGYTF. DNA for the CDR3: TGTGCCAGCAGCTCAGAGTGGGGAGGTGGCTACACCTTC.

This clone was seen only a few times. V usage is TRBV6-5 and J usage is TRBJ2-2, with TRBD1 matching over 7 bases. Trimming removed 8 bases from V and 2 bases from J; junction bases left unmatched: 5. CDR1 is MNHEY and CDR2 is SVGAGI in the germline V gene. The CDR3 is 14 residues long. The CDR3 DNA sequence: TGTGCCAGCGGGACAGAACATAACACCGGGGAGCTGTTTTTT. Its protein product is CASGTEHNTGELFF.

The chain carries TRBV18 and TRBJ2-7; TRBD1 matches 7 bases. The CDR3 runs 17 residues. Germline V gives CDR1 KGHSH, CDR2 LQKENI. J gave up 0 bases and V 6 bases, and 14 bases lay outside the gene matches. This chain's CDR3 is CASSAARGLRSSYEQYF. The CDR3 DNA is TGTGCCAGCTCTGCGGCAAGGGGGCTACGGAGCTCCTACGAGCAGTACTTC.

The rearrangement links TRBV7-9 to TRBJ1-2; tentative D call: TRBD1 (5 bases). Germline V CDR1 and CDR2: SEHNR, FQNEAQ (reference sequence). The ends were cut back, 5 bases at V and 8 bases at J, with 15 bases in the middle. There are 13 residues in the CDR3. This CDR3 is CASSPARKGGYTF. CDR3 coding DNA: TGTGCCAGCAGCCCAGCACGGAAGGGGGGCTACACCTTC.

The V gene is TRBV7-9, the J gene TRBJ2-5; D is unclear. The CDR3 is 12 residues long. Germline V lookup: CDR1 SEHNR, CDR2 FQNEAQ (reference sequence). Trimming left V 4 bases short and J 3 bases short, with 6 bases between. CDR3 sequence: CASSSSEETQYF. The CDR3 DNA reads TGTGCCAGCAGCTCTAGTGAAGAGACCCAGTACTTC.

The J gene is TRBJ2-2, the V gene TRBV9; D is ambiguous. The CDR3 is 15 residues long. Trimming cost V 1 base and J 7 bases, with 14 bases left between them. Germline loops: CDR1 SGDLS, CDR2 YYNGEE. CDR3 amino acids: CASSVRIALGGELFF. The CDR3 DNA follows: TGTGCCAGCAGCGTACGAATAGCCCTGGGCGGGGAGCTGTTTTTT.

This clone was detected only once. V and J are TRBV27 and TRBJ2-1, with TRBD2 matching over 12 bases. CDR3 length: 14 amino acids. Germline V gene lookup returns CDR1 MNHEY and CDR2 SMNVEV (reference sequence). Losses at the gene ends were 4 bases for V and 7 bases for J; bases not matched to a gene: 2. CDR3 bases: TGTGCCAGCAGTTCAGGACTAGCGGGGAATGAGCAGTTCTTC. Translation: CASSSGLAGNEQFF.

The DNA for the CDR3 is TGCGCCAGCAGCCAGGGACTAGCTGATCAGTACGAGCAGTACTTC. Translating it yields CASSQGLADQYEQYF. The chain recombines TRBV4-1 with TRBJ2-7, with 9 positions matching TRBD2. CDR3 length equals 15 residues. CDR1 and CDR2 from the germline V gene are MGHRA and YSYEKL. The junction had 7 bases not matched to a gene; V was cut back by 3 bases and J by 4 bases.

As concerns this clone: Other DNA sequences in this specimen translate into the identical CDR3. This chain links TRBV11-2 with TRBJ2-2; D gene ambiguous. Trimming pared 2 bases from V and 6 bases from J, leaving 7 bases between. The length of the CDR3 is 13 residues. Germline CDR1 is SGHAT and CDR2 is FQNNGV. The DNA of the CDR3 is TGTGCCAGCAGCTTATCTCGTTCCGGGGAGCTGTTTTTT. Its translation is CASSLSRSGELFF.

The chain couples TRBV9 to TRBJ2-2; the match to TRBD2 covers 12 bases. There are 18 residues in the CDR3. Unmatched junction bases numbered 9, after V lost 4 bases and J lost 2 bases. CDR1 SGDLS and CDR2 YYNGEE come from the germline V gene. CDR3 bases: TGTGCCAGCAGCCCCGAACTAGCGGGAGGAATCAACACCGGGGAGCTGTTTTTT. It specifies CASSPELAGGINTGELFF.

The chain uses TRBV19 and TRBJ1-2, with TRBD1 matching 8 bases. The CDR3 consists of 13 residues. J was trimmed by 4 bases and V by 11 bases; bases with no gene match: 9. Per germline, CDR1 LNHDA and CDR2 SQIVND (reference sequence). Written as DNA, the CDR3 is TGTGCCTCACAAAGGACAGGGCGCTATGGCTACACCTTC. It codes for CASQRTGRYGYTF.

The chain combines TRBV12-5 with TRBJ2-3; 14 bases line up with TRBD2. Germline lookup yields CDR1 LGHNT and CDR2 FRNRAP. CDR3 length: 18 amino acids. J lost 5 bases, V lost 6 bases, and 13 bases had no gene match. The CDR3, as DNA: TGTGCTAGTGGACAACCTTCCGGGACTAGCGGGAGTAGAGATACGCAGTATTTT. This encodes CASGQPSGTSGSRDTQYF.

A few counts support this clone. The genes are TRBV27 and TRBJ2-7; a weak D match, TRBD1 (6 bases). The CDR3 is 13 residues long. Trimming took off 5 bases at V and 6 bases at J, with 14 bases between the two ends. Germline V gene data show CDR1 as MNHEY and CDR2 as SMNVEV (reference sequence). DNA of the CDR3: TGTGCCAGCAGTCCGAACTACAGGGCCGAGCAGTACTTC. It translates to CASSPNYRAEQYF.

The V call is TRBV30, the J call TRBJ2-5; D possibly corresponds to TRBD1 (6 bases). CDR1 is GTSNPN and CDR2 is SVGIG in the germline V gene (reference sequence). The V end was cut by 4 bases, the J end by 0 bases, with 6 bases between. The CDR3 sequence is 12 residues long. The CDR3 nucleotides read TGTGCCTGGAACAGGGACCAAGAGACCCAGTACTTC. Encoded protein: CAWNRDQETQYF.

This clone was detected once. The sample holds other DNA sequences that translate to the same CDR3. CDR3 DNA sequence: TGTGCCAGCAGCTTCACAGGGGGTAATCAGCCCCAGCATTTT. Its translation is CASSFTGGNQPQHF. V is TRBV7-2 and J is TRBJ1-5; 8 nucleotides agree with TRBD1. CDR1 is SGHTA, CDR2 FQGNSA, per germline. J gave up 4 bases and V 3 bases, and 2 bases lay outside the gene matches. This CDR3 has 14 residues.

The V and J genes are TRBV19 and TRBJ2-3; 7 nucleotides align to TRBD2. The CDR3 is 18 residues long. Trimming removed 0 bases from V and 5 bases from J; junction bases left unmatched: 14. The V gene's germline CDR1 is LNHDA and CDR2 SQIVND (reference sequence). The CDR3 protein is CASSIDESSGGLVDTQYF. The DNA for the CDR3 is TGTGCCAGTAGTATAGACGAATCTAGCGGAGGCCTAGTAGATACGCAGTATTTT.

The CDR3 here is CSASGGRWDFSNEQFF. The CDR3 coding sequence is TGCAGTGCTAGTGGCGGGAGGTGGGATTTTAGCAATGAGCAGTTCTTC. The rearrangement links TRBV20-1 to TRBJ2-1; 8 bases fit TRBD2. CDR3 length: 16 residues. Germline V gene sequence: CDR1 DFQATT, CDR2 SNEGSKA (reference sequence). The J segment lost 6 bases and the V segment lost 3 bases, leaving 13 bases of the junction unmatched.

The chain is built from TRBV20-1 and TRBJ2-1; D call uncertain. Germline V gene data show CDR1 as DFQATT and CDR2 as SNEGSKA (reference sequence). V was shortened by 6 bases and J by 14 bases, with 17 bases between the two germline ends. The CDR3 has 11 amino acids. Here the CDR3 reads CSAEASDQEFF. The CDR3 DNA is TGCAGTGCCGAGGCCAGCGATCAAGAGTTCTTC.